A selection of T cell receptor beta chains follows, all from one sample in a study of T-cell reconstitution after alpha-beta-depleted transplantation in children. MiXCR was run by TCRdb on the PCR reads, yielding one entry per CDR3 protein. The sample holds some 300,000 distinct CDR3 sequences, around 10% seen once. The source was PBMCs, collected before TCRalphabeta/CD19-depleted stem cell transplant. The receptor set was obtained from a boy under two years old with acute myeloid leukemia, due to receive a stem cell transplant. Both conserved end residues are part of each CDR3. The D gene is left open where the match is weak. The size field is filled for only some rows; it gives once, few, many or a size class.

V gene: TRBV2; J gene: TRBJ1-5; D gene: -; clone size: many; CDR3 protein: CASAPRASGLNQPQHF; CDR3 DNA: TGTGCCAGCGCGCCGAGGGCGAGCGGCCTGAATCAGCCCCAGCATTTT
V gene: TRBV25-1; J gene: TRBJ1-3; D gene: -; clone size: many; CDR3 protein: CASSEFRAHGNTIYF; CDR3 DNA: TGTGCCAGCAGTGAATTTCGGGCCCACGGAAACACCATATATTTT
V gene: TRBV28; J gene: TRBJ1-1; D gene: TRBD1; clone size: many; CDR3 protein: CASSLARGRLGPMNTEAFF; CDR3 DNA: TGTGCCAGCAGTTTAGCCAGGGGGCGCTTAGGACCCATGAACACTGAAGCTTTCTTT
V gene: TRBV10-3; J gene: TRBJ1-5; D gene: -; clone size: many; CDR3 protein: CAISEGMSLAGQPQHF; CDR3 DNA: TGTGCCATCAGTGAGGGTATGTCGCTAGCAGGTCAGCCCCAGCATTTT
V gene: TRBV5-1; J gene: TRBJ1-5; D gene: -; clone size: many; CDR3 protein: CASSLDLGSNQPQHF; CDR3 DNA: TGCGCCAGCAGCTTGGATCTCGGGAGCAATCAGCCCCAGCATTTT
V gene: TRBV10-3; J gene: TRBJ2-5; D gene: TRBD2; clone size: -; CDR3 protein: CAISERGLAEETQYF; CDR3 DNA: TGTGCCATCAGTGAGAGGGGACTAGCGGAAGAGACCCAGTACTTC
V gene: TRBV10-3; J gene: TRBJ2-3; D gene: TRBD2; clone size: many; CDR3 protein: CAISGPKLAGDIDTQYF; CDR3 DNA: TGTGCCATCAGTGGCCCCAAACTAGCGGGGGATATAGATACGCAGTATTTT
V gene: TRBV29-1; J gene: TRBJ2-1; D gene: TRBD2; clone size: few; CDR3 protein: CSVEGTSGMNEQFF; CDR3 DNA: TGCAGCGTTGAAGGGACTAGCGGAATGAATGAGCAGTTCTTC
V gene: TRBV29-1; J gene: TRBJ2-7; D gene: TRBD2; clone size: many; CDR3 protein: CSVEGLASEQYF; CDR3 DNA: TGCAGCGTTGAGGGACTAGCATCCGAGCAGTACTTC
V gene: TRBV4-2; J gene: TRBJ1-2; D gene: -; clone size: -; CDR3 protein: CARGPGIFCSGYTF; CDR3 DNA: TGTGCCAGGGGCCCCGGGATCTTCTGTTCGGGCTACACCTTC
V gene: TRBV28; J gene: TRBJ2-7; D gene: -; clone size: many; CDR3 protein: CASSLRHAGGRLGGDEQYF; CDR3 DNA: TGTGCCAGCAGTTTACGCCACGCAGGGGGAAGACTAGGCGGGGACGAGCAGTACTTC
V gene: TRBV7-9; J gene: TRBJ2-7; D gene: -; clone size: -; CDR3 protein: CASSLGLGAGLGYEQYF; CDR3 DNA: TGTGCCAGCAGCTTAGGCTTGGGGGCAGGTCTAGGCTACGAGCAGTACTTC
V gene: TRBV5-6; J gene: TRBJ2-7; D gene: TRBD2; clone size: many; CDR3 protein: CASSSLGEGYEQYF; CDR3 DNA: TGTGCCAGCAGCTCTCTTGGGGAGGGATACGAGCAGTACTTC
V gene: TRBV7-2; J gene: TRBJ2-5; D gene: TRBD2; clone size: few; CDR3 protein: CASSFTPSGGLQETQYF; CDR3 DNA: TGTGCCAGCAGCTTTACCCCTAGCGGGGGGTTACAAGAGACCCAGTACTTC
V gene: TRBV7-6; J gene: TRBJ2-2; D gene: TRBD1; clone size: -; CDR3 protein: CASSVGTGGPGELFF; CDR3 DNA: TGTGCCAGCAGCGTCGGGACAGGGGGCCCCGGGGAGCTGTTTTTT
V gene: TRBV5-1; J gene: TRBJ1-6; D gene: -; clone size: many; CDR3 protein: CASSLSGYSPLHF; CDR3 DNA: TGCGCCAGCAGCTTGTCCGGGTATTCACCCCTCCACTTT
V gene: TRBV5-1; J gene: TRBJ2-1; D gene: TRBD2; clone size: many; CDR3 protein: CASSLPRLAKISYNEQFF; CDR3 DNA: TGCGCCAGCAGCCTCCCGCGACTAGCGAAAATTTCCTACAATGAGCAGTTCTTC
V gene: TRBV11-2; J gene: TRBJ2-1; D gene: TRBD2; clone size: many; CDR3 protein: CASSSGTSGRFEQFF; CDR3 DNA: TGTGCCAGCAGCTCCGGGACTAGCGGGAGATTTGAGCAGTTCTTC
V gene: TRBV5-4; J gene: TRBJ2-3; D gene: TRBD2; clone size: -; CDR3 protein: CASSLGSSGGAKDTQYF; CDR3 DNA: TGTGCCAGCAGCTTGGGATCTAGCGGGGGGGCCAAAGATACGCAGTATTTT
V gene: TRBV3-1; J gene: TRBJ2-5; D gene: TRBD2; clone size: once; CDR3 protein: CASCPGRLAGMYQETQYF; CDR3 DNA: TGTGCCAGCTGCCCAGGACGACTAGCGGGGATGTACCAAGAGACCCAGTACTTC
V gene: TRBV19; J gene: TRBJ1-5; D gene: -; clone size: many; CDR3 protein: CASSAGSNQPQHF; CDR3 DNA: TGTGCCAGTAGTGCAGGGAGCAATCAGCCCCAGCATTTT
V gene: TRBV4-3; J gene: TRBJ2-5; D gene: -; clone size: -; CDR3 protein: CASSQARRGRETQYF; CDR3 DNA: TGCGCCAGCAGCCAAGCGCGGAGGGGGAGGGAGACCCAGTACTTC
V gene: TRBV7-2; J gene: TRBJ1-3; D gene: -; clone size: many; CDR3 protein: CASSLEGTGNTIYF; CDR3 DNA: TGTGCCAGCAGCTTAGAGGGTACTGGAAACACCATATATTTT
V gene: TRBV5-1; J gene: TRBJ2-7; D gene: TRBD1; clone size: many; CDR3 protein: CASSLGQGALEQYF; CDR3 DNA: TGCGCCAGCAGCTTGGGACAGGGGGCCCTCGAGCAGTACTTC
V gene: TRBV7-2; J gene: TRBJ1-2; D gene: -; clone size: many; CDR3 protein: CASSLGTARPNYGYTF; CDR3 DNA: TGTGCCAGCAGCCTTGGGACGGCCCGTCCTAACTATGGCTACACCTTC
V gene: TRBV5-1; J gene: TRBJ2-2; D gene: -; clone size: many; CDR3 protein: CASSLNEGLNTGELFF; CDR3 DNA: TGCGCCAGCAGCTTGAATGAGGGGTTAAACACCGGGGAGCTGTTTTTT
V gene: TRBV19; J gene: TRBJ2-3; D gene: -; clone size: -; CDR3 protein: CASSFGQPSTDTQYF; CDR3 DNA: TGTGCCAGTAGTTTCGGACAGCCTAGCACAGATACGCAGTATTTT
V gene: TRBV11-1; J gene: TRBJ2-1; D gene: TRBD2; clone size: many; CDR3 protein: CASSFSGSSYNEQFF; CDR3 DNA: TGTGCCAGCAGCTTTAGCGGGAGCTCCTACAATGAGCAGTTCTTC
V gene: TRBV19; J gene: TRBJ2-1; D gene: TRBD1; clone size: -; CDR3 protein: CASSIGRRSPGGKKGSYNERFF; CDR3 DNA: TGTGCCAGTAGTATAGGGCGCCGGTCGCCAGGGGGCAAGAAGGGCTCCTACAATGAGCGGTTCTTC
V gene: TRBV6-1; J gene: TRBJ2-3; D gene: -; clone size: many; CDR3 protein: CASSEIGDTQYF; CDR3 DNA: TGTGCCAGCAGTGAAATAGGGGATACGCAGTATTTT
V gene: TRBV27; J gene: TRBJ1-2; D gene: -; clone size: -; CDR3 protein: CASSLTAFYGYTF; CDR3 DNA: TGTGCCAGCAGTTTAACAGCGTTCTATGGCTACACCTTC
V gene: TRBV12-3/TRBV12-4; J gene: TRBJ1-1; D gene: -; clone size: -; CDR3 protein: CASSLGARPEAFF; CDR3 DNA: TGTGCCAGCAGCCTCGGGGCCCGCCCAGAAGCTTTCTTT
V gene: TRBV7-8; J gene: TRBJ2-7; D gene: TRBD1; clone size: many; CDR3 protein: CASSLKQGQGANYEQYF; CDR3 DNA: TGTGCCAGCAGCTTGAAACAGGGACAGGGGGCGAACTACGAGCAGTACTTC
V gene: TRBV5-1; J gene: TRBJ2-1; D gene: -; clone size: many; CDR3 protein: CASSPEGRHNEQFF; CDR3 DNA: TGCGCCAGCAGCCCCGAAGGCCGACACAATGAGCAGTTCTTC
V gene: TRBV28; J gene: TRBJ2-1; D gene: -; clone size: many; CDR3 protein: CASSPLGRRDYNEQFF; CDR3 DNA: TGTGCCAGCAGTCCCTTGGGCAGGCGGGATTACAATGAGCAGTTCTTC
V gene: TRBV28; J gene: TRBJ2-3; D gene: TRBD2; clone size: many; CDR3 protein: CASSYIAGDGSDTQYF; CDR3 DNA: TGTGCCAGCAGTTATATTGCGGGAGATGGTTCAGATACGCAGTATTTT
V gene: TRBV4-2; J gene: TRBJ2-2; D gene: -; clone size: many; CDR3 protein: CASSQDPRGTGELFF; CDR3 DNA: TGTGCCAGCAGCCAAGATCCTAGGGGGACCGGGGAGCTGTTTTTT
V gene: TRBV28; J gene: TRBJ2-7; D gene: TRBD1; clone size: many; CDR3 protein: CASSSGQGGSYEQYF; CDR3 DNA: TGTGCCAGCAGTTCCGGACAGGGGGGTTCCTACGAGCAGTACTTC
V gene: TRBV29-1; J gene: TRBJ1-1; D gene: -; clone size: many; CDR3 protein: CSFRQDTTEAFF; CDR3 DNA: TGCAGCTTCCGACAGGACACCACTGAAGCTTTCTTT
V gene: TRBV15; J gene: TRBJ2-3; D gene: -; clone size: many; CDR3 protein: CATSRDPDRRDTQYF; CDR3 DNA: TGTGCCACCAGCAGAGATCCCGACAGGAGGGATACGCAGTATTTT
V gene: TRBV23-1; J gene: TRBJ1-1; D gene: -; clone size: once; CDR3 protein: CASRHRVDTEAFF; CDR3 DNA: TGCGCCAGCAGGCATCGGGTGGACACTGAAGCTTTCTTT
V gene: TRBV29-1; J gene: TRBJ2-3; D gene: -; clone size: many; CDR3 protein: CSVEDIPSTDTQYF; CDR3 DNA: TGCAGCGTTGAGGACATCCCTAGCACAGATACGCAGTATTTT
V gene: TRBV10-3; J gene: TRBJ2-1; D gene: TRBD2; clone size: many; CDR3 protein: CAISELGPSGSTEQFF; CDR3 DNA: TGTGCCATCAGTGAGTTGGGGCCTAGCGGGAGCACTGAGCAGTTCTTC
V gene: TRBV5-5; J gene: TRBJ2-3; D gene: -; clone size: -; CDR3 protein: CASSLTRLRTDTQYF; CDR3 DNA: TGTGCCAGCAGCTTAACACGGTTGAGGACAGATACGCAGTATTTT
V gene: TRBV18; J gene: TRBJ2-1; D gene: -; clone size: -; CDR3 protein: CASSPPVGSYNEQFF; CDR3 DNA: TGTGCCAGCTCACCTCCGGTGGGGAGTTACAATGAGCAGTTCTTC
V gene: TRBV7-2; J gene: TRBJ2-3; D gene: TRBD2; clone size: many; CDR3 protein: CASSLRGGGGRTDTQYF; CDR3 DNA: TGTGCCAGCAGCTTGCGCGGGGGAGGAGGTCGCACAGATACGCAGTATTTT
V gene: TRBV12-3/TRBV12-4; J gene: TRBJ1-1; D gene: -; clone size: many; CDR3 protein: CASSPRYEVMNTEAFF; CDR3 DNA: TGTGCCAGCAGCCCAAGATATGAGGTTATGAACACTGAAGCTTTCTTT
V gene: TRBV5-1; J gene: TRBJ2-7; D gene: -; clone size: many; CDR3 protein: CASSWDNLNNYEQYF; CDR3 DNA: TGCGCCAGCAGTTGGGACAACCTGAATAACTACGAGCAGTACTTC
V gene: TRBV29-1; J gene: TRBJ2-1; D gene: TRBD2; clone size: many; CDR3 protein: CSVPTSGSQNEQFF; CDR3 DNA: TGCAGCGTCCCCACTAGCGGGAGTCAAAATGAGCAGTTCTTC
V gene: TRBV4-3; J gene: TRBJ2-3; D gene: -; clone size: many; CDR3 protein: CASSQDSGELAAQYF; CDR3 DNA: TGCGCCAGCAGCCAAGACTCGGGGGAGCTAGCAGCGCAGTATTTT
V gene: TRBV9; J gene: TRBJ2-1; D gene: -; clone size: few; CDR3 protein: CASSGGLGSYNEQFF; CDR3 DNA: TGTGCCAGCAGCGGGGGACTTGGCTCCTACAATGAGCAGTTCTTC
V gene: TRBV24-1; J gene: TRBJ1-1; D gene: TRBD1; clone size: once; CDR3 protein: CATSDPGQGPPDTEAFF; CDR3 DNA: TGTGCCACCAGTGACCCAGGACAGGGGCCGCCAGACACTGAAGCTTTCTTT
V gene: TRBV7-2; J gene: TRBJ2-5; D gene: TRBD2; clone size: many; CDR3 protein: CASSPKTSGTGYF; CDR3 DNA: TGTGCCAGCAGCCCCAAAACTAGCGGGACTGGGTACTTC
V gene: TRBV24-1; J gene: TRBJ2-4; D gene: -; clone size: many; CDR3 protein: CATSEQGGHIQYF; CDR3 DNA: TGTGCCACCAGTGAACAGGGAGGACACATTCAGTACTTC